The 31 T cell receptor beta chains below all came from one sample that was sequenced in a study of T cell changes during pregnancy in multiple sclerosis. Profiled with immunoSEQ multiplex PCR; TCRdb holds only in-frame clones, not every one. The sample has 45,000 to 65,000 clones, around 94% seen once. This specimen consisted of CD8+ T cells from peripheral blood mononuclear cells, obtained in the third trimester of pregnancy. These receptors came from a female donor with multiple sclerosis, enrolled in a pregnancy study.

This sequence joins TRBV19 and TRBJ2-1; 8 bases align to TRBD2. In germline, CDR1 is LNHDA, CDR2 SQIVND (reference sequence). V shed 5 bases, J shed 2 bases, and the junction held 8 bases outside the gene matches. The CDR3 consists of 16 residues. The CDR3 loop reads CASSHTTSDPYNEQFF. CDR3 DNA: TGTGCCAGTAGTCATACGACTAGCGACCCCTACAATGAGCAGTTCTTC.

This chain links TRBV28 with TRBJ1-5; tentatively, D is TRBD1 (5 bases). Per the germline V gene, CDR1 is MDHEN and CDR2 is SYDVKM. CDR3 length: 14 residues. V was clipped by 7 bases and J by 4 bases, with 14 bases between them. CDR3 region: CASTMTGTNQPQHF. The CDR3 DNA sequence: TGTGCCAGCACAATGACGGGGACTAATCAGCCCCAGCATTTT.

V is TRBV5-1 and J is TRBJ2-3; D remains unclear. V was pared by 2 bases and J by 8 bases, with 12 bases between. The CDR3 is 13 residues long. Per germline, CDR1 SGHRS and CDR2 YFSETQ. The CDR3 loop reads CASSFPGSGTQYF. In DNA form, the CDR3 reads TGCGCCAGCAGCTTTCCCGGCTCAGGTACGCAGTATTTT.

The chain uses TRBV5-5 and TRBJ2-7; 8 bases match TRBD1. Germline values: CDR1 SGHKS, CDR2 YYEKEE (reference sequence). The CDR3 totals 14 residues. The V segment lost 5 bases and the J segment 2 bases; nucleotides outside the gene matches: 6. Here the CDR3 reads CASSTWTGPYEQYF. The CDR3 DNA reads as TGTGCCAGCAGTACCTGGACAGGGCCCTACGAGCAGTACTTC. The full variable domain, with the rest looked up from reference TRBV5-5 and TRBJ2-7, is DAGVTQSPTHLIKTRGQQVTLRCSPISGHKSVSWYQQVLGQGPQFIFQYYEKEERGRGNFPDRFSARQFPNYSSELNVNALLLGDSALYLCASSTWTGPYEQYFGPGTRLTVT.

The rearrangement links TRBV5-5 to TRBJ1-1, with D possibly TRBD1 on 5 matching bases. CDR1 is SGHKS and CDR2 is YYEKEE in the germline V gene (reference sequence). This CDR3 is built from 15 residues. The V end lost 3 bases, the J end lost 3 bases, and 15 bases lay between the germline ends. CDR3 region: CASSSQGLSDTEAFF. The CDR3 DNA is TGTGCCAGCAGCTCTCAGGGCTTGTCGGACACTGAAGCTTTCTTT.

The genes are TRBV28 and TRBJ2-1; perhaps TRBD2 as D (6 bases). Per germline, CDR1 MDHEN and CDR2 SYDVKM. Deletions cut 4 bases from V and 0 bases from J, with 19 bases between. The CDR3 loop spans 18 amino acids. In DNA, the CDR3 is TGTGCCAGCAGTTATTCAGAGGTAGCGGAGAGCTCCTACAATGAGCAGTTCTTC. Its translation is CASSYSEVAESSYNEQFF.

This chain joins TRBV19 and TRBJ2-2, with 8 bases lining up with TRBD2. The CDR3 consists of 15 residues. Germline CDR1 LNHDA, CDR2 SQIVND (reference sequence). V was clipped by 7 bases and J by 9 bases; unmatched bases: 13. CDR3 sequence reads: CASKSPREGVWELFF. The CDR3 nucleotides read TGTGCCAGTAAATCGCCCCGGGAGGGAGTGTGGGAGCTGTTTTTT.

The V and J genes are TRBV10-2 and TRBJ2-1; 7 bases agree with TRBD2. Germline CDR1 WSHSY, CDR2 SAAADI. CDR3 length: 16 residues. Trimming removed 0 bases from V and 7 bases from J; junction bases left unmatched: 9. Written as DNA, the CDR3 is TGCGCCAGCAGTGAGTCGCTGGGGGAGGGCCGGAATGAGCAGTTCTTC. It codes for CASSESLGEGRNEQFF.

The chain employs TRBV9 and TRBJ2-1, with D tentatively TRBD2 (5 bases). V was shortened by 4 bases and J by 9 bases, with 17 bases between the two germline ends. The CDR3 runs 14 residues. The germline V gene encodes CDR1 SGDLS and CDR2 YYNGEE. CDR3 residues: CASSPSGDPSEQFF. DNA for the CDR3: TGTGCCAGCAGCCCTTCCGGGGATCCAAGTGAGCAGTTCTTC.

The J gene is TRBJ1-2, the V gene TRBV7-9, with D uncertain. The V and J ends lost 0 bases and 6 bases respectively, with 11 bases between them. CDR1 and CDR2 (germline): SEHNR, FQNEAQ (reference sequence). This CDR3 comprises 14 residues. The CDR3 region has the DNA TGTGCCAGCAGCTTAGCGCGCAGCGTAGATGGCTACACCTTC. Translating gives CASSLARSVDGYTF.

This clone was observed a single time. The DNA for the CDR3 is TGTGCCAGCAGCTTACTGGACAGTAGCCAAGAGACCCAGTACTTC. Amino acids: CASSLLDSSQETQYF. The chain links TRBV7-2 to TRBJ2-5, with a possible D match to TRBD1 (6 bases). The germline V gene has CDR1 SGHTA and CDR2 FQGNSA. Between the trimmed V and J ends, which lost 2 bases and 1 base, there was a span of 11 bases. CDR3 length: 15 amino acids.

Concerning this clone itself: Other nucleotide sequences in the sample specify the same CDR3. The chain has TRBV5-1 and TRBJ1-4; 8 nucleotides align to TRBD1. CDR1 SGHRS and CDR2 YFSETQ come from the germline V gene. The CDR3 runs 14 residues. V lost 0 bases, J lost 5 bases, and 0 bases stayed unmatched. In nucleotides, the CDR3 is TGCGCCAGCAGCTTGGGGACAGGGAATGAAAAACTGTTTTTT. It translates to CASSLGTGNEKLFF.

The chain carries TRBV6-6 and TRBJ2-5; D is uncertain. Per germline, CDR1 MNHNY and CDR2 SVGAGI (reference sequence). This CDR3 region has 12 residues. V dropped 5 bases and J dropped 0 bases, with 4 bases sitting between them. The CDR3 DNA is TGTGCCAGCAGTCCTGACCAAGAGACCCAGTACTTC. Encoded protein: CASSPDQETQYF.

The CDR3 nucleotides are TGTGCCAGCAGCTTGCTCTATGGCTACACCTTC. Translation: CASSLLYGYTF. The chain links TRBV5-6 to TRBJ1-2; no definite D call. The CDR3 runs 11 residues. Germline assignment: CDR1 SGHDT and CDR2 YYEEEE. Trimming cost V 1 base and J 4 bases, with 2 bases left between them.

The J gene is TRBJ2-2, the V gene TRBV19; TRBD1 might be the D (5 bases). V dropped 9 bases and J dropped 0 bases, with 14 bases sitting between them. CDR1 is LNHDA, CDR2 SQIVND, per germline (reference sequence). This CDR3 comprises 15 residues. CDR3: CASPRGPSNTGELFF. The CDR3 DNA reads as TGTGCCAGCCCTAGGGGTCCCTCGAACACCGGGGAGCTGTTTTTT.

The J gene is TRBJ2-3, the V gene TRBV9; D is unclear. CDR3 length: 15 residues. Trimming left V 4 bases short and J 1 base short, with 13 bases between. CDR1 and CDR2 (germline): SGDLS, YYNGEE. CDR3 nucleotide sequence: TGTGCCAGCAGCCCCAAGCCGGTTGGCACAGATACGCAGTATTTT. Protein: CASSPKPVGTDTQYF.

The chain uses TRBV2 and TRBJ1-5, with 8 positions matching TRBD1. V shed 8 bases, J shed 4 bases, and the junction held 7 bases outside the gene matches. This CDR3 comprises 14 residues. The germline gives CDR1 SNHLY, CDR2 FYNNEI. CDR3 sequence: CASRRTGINQPQHF. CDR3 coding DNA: TGTGCCAGCCGGAGGACAGGGATTAATCAGCCCCAGCATTTT.

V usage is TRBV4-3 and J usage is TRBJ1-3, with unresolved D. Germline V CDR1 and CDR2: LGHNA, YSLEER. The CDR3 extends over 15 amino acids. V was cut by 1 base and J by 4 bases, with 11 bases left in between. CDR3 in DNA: TGCGCCAGCAGCCAAGCTGTGGACTCCGGAAACACCATATATTTT. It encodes CASSQAVDSGNTIYF.

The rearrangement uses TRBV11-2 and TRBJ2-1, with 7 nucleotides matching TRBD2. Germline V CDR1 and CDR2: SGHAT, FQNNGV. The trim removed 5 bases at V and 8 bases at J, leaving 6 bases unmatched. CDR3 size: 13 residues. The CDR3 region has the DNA TGTGCCAGCAGCCGGGACTATCTCGATGAGCAGTTCTTC. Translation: CASSRDYLDEQFF.

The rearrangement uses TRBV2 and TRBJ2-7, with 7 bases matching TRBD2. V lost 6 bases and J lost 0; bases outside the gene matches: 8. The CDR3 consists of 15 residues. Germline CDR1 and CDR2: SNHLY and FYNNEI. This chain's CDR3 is CASSVGGVPSYEQYF. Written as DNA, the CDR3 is TGTGCCAGCAGCGTGGGGGGGGTGCCCTCCTACGAGCAGTACTTC.

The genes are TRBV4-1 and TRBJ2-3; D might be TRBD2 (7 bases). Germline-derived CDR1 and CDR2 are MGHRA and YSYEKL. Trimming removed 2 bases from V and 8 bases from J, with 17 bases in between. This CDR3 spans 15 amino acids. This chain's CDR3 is CASSQTSATGFTQYF. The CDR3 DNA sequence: TGCGCCAGCAGCCAAACTAGCGCTACAGGGTTTACGCAGTATTTT.

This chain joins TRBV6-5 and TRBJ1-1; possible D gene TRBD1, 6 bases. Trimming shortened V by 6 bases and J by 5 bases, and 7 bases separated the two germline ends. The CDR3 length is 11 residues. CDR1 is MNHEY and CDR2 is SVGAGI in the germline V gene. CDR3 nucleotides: TGTGCCAGCAGCACAGGGACTGAAGCTTTCTTT. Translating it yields CASSTGTEAFF.

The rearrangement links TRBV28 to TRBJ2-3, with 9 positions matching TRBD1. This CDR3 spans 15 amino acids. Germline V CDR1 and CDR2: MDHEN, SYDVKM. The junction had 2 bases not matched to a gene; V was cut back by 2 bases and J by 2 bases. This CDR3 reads CASSLGQGHTDTQYF. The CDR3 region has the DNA TGTGCCAGCAGTTTAGGACAGGGGCACACAGATACGCAGTATTTT.

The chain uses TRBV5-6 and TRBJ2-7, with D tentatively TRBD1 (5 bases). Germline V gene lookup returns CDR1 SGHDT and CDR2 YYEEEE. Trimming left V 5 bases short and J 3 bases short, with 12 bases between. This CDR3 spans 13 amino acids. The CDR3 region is CASRWGDGYEQYF. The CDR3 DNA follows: TGTGCCAGCAGATGGGGCGACGGCTACGAGCAGTACTTC.

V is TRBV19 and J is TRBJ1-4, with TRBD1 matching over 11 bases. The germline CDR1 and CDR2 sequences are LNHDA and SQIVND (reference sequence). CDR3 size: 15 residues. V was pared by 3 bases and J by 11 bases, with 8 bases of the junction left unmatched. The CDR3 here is CASSMRTGTGGKLFF. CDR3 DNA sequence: TGTGCCAGTAGTATGAGGACCGGGACAGGGGGGAAACTGTTTTTT.

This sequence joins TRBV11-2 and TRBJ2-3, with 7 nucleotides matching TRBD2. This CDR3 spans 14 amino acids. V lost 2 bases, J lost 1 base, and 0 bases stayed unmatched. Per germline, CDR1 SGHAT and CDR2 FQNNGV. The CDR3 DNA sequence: TGTGCCAGCAGCTTACTAGCGGGCACAGATACGCAGTATTTT. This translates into CASSLLAGTDTQYF.

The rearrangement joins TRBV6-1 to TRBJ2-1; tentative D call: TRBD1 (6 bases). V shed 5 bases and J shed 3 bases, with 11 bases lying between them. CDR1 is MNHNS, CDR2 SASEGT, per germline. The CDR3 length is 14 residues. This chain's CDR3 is CASSFSDSYNEQFF. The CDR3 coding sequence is TGTGCCAGCAGTTTCTCGGACAGCTACAATGAGCAGTTCTTC.

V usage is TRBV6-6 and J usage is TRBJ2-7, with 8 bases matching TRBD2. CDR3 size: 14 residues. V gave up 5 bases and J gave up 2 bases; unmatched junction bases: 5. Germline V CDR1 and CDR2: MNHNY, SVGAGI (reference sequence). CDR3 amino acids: CASSLSGIPYEQYF. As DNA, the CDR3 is TGTGCCAGCAGTCTTAGCGGGATTCCCTACGAGCAGTACTTC.

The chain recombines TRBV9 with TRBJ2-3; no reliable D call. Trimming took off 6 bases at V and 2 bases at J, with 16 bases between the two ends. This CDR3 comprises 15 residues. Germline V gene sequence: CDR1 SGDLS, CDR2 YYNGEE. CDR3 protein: CASTPKERTTDTQYF. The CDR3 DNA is TGTGCCAGCACCCCGAAGGAGCGAACCACAGATACGCAGTATTTT.

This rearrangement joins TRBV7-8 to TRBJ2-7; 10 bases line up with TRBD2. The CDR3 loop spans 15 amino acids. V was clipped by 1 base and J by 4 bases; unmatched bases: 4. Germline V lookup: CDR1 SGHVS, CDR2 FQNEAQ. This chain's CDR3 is CASSLVAGGPYEQYF. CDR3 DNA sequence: TGTGCCAGCAGCTTAGTAGCGGGAGGACCTTACGAGCAGTACTTC.

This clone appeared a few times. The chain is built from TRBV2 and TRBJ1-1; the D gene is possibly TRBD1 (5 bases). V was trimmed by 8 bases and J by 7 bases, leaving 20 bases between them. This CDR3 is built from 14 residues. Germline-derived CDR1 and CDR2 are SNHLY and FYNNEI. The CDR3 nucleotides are TGTGCCAGCTCGAGGACAAAGGGGAAGGATGAAGCTTTCTTT. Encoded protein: CASSRTKGKDEAFF.